What follows are 29 T cell receptor beta chains derived from one specimen sequenced in a study of blood T cell repertoires in COVID-19 (dated by TCRdb to 2019 to 2021). The protocol used for the library was the immunoSEQ multiplex PCR assay. TCRdb limited this immuneACCESS table to in-frame rearrangements with V and J called. A share of clones is missing; checked studies link under half to unresolved V genes, and the rest is unexplained. The sample has approximately 250,000 clones on record, roughly 82% of them singletons. The top ten constitute 1.4% of the sample. The sequencing sample was made of peripheral blood. These receptor sequences come from a woman aged 40-49 years who had recovered from COVID-19.

The rearrangement links TRBV5-1 to TRBJ1-4; D is possibly TRBD1 (5 bases). V was pared by 0 bases and J by 7 bases, with 7 bases between. This CDR3 comprises 13 residues. The germline V gene encodes CDR1 SGHRS and CDR2 YFSETQ. CDR3 coding DNA: TGCGCCAGCAGCTTGGGACAGTCTGAAAAACTGTTTTTT. Its protein product is CASSLGQSEKLFF.

This chain uses TRBV6-5 with TRBJ1-2; TRBD1 is a possible D gene (5 bases). The ends were cut back, 0 bases at V and 6 bases at J, with 11 bases in the middle. CDR1 is MNHEY and CDR2 is SVGAGI in the germline V gene. This CDR3 comprises 14 residues. CDR3 sequence (DNA): TGTGCCAGCAGTTACTCGGTCAGGGATCATGGCTACACCTTC. It translates to CASSYSVRDHGYTF.

The chain employs TRBV7-9 and TRBJ2-1, with D perhaps TRBD1 (5 bases). Germline CDR1 SEHNR, CDR2 FQNEAQ (reference sequence). With 3 bases removed from V and 2 bases from J, the gap between germline ends came to 8 bases. The CDR3 runs to 14 residues. CDR3 region: CASSFDSAYNEQFF. CDR3 DNA sequence: TGTGCCAGCAGCTTTGACAGTGCCTACAATGAGCAGTTCTTC.

V gene TRBV5-1 combines with J gene TRBJ2-5; D possibly corresponds to TRBD2 (6 bases). Germline assignment: CDR1 SGHRS and CDR2 YFSETQ. The CDR3 is 14 residues long. Trimming removed 0 bases from V and 4 bases from J, with 10 bases in between. The CDR3: CASSLEGRSETQYF. The CDR3 bases are TGCGCCAGCAGCTTGGAAGGGAGGTCAGAGACCCAGTACTTC. Full variable domain (remainder filled in from reference TRBV5-1 and TRBJ2-5): KAGVTQTPRYLIKTRGQQVTLSCSPISGHRSVSWYQQTPGQGLQFLFEYFSETQRNKGNFPGRFSGRQFSNSRSEMNVSTLELGDSALYLCASSLEGRSETQYFGPGTRLLVL.

The chain uses TRBV2 and TRBJ1-4; D is ambiguous. In germline, CDR1 is SNHLY, CDR2 FYNNEI. The V end was cut by 5 bases, the J end by 6 bases, with 16 bases between. The CDR3 contains 15 residues. CDR3 bases: TGTGCCAGCAGTAAGAGAGTCTGGGAGGATGAAAAACTGTTTTTT. Translation: CASSKRVWEDEKLFF.

V usage is TRBV5-4 and J usage is TRBJ2-3; 7 bases are a match to TRBD1. CDR3 size: 15 residues. The trim removed 2 bases at V and 3 bases at J, leaving 6 bases unmatched. Germline CDR1 SGHNT, CDR2 YYREEE (reference sequence). As DNA, the CDR3 is TGTGCCAGCAGCTTTGATACAGGGGCGACAGATACGCAGTATTTT. Translation: CASSFDTGATDTQYF.

This chain connects TRBV5-4 to TRBJ1-4, with 8 bases identical to TRBD1. The germline gives CDR1 SGHNT, CDR2 YYREEE (reference sequence). The CDR3 runs 15 residues. The V and J ends lost 5 bases and 5 bases, in that order; junction bases with no gene match: 8. This chain's CDR3 is CASSSGQGRNEKLFF. The DNA of the CDR3 is TGTGCCAGCAGTTCTGGACAGGGCAGGAATGAAAAACTGTTTTTT.

This clone was seen only a few times. This rearrangement joins TRBV10-3 to TRBJ1-1; TRBD1 matches at 7 bases. V lost 4 bases and J lost 11; bases outside the gene matches: 4. Germline CDR1 ENHRY, CDR2 SYGVKD. This CDR3 spans 11 amino acids. Written as DNA, the CDR3 is TGTGCCATCAGTGGACAGGGCAGGGCTTTCTTT. This translates into CAISGQGRAFF.

This clone was picked up a small number of times. This sequence joins TRBV30 and TRBJ2-7; D not certain. CDR3 length: 13 amino acids. With 0 bases removed from V and 2 bases from J, the gap between germline ends came to 8 bases. Germline CDR1 GTSNPN, CDR2 SVGIG (reference sequence). The CDR3 here is CAWSVVRTYEQYF. CDR3 sequence (DNA): TGTGCCTGGAGTGTAGTCAGAACCTACGAGCAGTACTTC.

V is TRBV3-1 (or the pseudogene TRBV3-2) and J is TRBJ2-3, with D possibly matching TRBD2 (6 bases). The V and J ends lost 2 bases and 3 bases respectively, with 21 bases between them. Per germline, CDR1 LGHDT and CDR2 YNNKEL (reference sequence). This CDR3 is built from 18 residues. This chain's CDR3 is CASSQLVWLAPITDTQYF. The DNA for the CDR3 is TGTGCCAGCAGCCAACTTGTATGGCTAGCGCCGATAACAGATACGCAGTATTTT.

For this clone: An end of the junction differs from the germline gene, which may be a read error. This rearrangement joins TRBV7-2 to TRBJ1-2; 10 nucleotides line up with TRBD1. This CDR3 is built from 13 residues. CDR1 is SGHTA, CDR2 FQGNSA, per germline. This chain's CDR3 is CASSLDETGGAAF. The CDR3 nucleotides are TGTGCCAGCAGCTTAGATGAGACAGGGGGCGCCGCCTTC.

The gene calls are TRBV19 and TRBJ2-2; 7 bases match TRBD2. Unmatched junction bases numbered 9, after V lost 6 bases and J lost 5 bases. Germline V gene lookup returns CDR1 LNHDA and CDR2 SQIVND (reference sequence). The CDR3 covers 15 residues. DNA for the CDR3: TGTGCCAGTAGAAACAGCGGGGTGTGGACCGGGGAGCTGTTTTTT. It specifies CASRNSGVWTGELFF.

This clone came up a few times. The rearrangement joins TRBV5-3 to TRBJ1-1; D call uncertain. TRBV5-3 is given ORF status, its function remaining uncertain. This CDR3 region has 13 residues. V lost 0 bases to trimming and J lost 5 bases, with 8 bases between them. CDR3 in amino acids: CARSLARETEAFF. Written as DNA, the CDR3 is TGTGCCAGAAGCTTGGCCCGGGAAACTGAAGCTTTCTTT.

The V call is TRBV10-3, the J call TRBJ1-2; 7 bases are a match to TRBD1. The CDR3 covers 13 residues. Per the germline V gene, CDR1 is ENHRY and CDR2 is SYGVKD. Losses at the gene ends were 7 bases for V and 6 bases for J; bases not matched to a gene: 8. The CDR3 nucleotides are TGTGCCATCACCGAAGACAGGGATGATGGCTACACCTTC. This gives the protein CAITEDRDDGYTF.

The chain couples TRBV27 to TRBJ2-1; D gene unclear. Germline V lookup: CDR1 MNHEY, CDR2 SMNVEV (reference sequence). Trimming took off 3 bases at V and 9 bases at J, with 18 bases between the two ends. The CDR3 has 15 amino acids. The CDR3: CASSFAGGSTGEQFF. The DNA of the CDR3 is TGTGCCAGCAGTTTTGCCGGTGGCTCTACGGGTGAGCAGTTCTTC.

This clone has a handful of counts. The rearrangement links TRBV25-1 to TRBJ1-4, with D maybe TRBD1 (6 bases). Trimming removed 5 bases from V and 7 bases from J, with 11 bases in between. The CDR3 consists of 13 residues. Germline CDR1 and CDR2: MGHDK and SYGVNS. The CDR3 region is CASSQGISEKLFF. Here the CDR3 DNA reads TGTGCCAGCAGTCAGGGGATAAGTGAAAAACTGTTTTTT.

V is TRBV6-1 and J is TRBJ2-2; D call uncertain. Deletions cut 2 bases from V and 8 bases from J, with 6 bases between. CDR1 is MNHNS and CDR2 is SASEGT in the germline V gene. The CDR3 consists of 12 residues. Here the CDR3 DNA reads TGTGCCAGCAGTGAATACTTGGGGGAGCTGTTTTTT. This translates into CASSEYLGELFF.

The genes are TRBV14 and TRBJ2-7; 9 positions agree with TRBD1. The trim removed 3 bases at V and 7 bases at J, leaving 22 bases unmatched. Germline loops: CDR1 SGHDN, CDR2 FVKESK. This CDR3 is 19 amino acids long. This CDR3 reads CASSQIPGQGPRLLGEQYF. In DNA, the CDR3 is TGTGCCAGCAGCCAGATTCCGGGACAGGGCCCTCGCCTATTGGGGGAGCAGTACTTC.

The chain recombines TRBV10-3 with TRBJ2-3, with TRBD2 identical over 7 bases. CDR1 ENHRY and CDR2 SYGVKD come from the germline V gene. There are 15 residues in the CDR3. V lost 6 bases and J lost 3; bases outside the gene matches: 9. The DNA of the CDR3 is TGTGCCATCAGCCGGGTCTCGGGGGGTACAGATACGCAGTATTTT. This gives the protein CAISRVSGGTDTQYF.

The chain couples TRBV6-6 to TRBJ2-3, with 11 bases fitting TRBD1. The CDR3 extends over 16 amino acids. The V gene's germline CDR1 is MNHNY and CDR2 SVGAGI (reference sequence). The trim removed 5 bases at V and 0 bases at J, leaving 4 bases unmatched. The CDR3 region is CASSPGTGGSTDTQYF. In DNA, the CDR3 is TGTGCCAGCAGTCCCGGGACAGGGGGGAGCACAGATACGCAGTATTTT.

The rearrangement uses TRBV6-5 and TRBJ2-1, with 7 bases identical to TRBD1. This CDR3 has 13 amino acids. Germline V gene lookup returns CDR1 MNHEY and CDR2 SVGAGI. V was clipped by 7 bases and J by 1 base; unmatched bases: 1. The CDR3 region has the DNA TGTGCCAGCAAGGACAGGTCCTACAATGAGCAGTTCTTC. It specifies CASKDRSYNEQFF.

The V call is TRBV13, the J call TRBJ2-1; weak D call: TRBD2 (6 bases). Between the trimmed V and J ends, which lost 5 bases and 4 bases, there was a span of 24 bases. This CDR3 is 18 amino acids long. Germline V gives CDR1 PRHDT, CDR2 FYEKMQ (reference sequence). CDR3 in amino acids: CASSLDFGRGVPYNEQFF. CDR3 sequence (DNA): TGTGCCAGCAGCCTAGATTTCGGGCGGGGCGTGCCGTACAATGAGCAGTTCTTC. The variable domain in full, with the rest retrieved from reference TRBV13 and TRBJ2-1, is AAGVIQSPRHLIKEKRETATLKCYPIPRHDTVYWYQQGPGQDPQFLISFYEKMQSDKGSIPDRFSAQQFSDYHSELNMSSLELGDSALYFCASSLDFGRGVPYNEQFFGPGTRLTVL.

The CDR3 loop is CASTSHPGEGSPLHF. The CDR3 nucleotides read TGTGCCAGCACATCTCACCCAGGGGAGGGATCACCCCTCCACTTT. The rearrangement uses TRBV28 and TRBJ1-6, with D tentatively TRBD1 (6 bases). This CDR3 spans 15 amino acids. V gave up 7 bases and J gave up 10 bases, with 20 bases separating them. Germline CDR1 reads MDHEN; CDR2 reads SYDVKM.

This rearrangement joins TRBV28 to TRBJ2-5, with D uncertain. V lost 4 bases, J lost 4 bases, and 13 bases lay in between. The germline V gene has CDR1 MDHEN and CDR2 SYDVKM. The CDR3 runs to 14 residues. The CDR3 nucleotides read TGTGCCAGCAGTTCGGCCGGAGTAACAGAGACCCAGTACTTC. Translation gives CASSSAGVTETQYF. Based on the CDR3 plus reference TRBV28 and TRBJ2-5, the full variable domain is DVKVTQSSRYLVKRTGEKVFLECVQDMDHENMFWYRQDPGLGLRLIYFSYDVKMKEKGDIPEGYSVSREKKERFSLILESASTNQTSMYLCASSSAGVTETQYFGPGTRLLVL.

This clone has only a few counts. The chain couples TRBV4-2 to TRBJ2-2; TRBD1 agrees at 9 bases. Looked up from germline, CDR1 is LGHNA and CDR2 is YNFKEQ. J lost 5 bases, V lost 4 bases, and 8 bases had no gene match. This CDR3 has 16 amino acids. The CDR3 bases are TGTGCCAGCAGCCCTACAGGGGGCGTGGGGACCGGGGAGCTGTTTTTT. This translates into CASSPTGGVGTGELFF.

V and J are TRBV9 and TRBJ1-4; no reliable D call. There are 14 residues in the CDR3. The germline V gene has CDR1 SGDLS and CDR2 YYNGEE. Trimming cost V 3 bases and J 0 bases, with 6 bases left between them. The CDR3 sequence: CASSAPATNEKLFF. DNA of the CDR3: TGTGCCAGCAGCGCCCCTGCAACTAATGAAAAACTGTTTTTT. The whole variable domain, filled in from reference TRBV9 and TRBJ1-4, reads DSGVTQTPKHLITATGQRVTLRCSPRSGDLSVYWYQQSLDQGLQFLIQYYNGEERAKGNILERFSAQQFPDLHSELNLSSLELGDSALYFCASSAPATNEKLFFGSGTQLSVL.

The chain has TRBV6-4 and TRBJ2-2; no firm D call. This CDR3 region has 13 residues. From germline, CDR1 is MRHNA and CDR2 SNTAGT. The V end was cut by 6 bases, the J end by 7 bases, with 12 bases between. The CDR3 loop is CASSTGAYGELFF. The CDR3 coding sequence is TGTGCCAGCAGCACTGGAGCATACGGGGAGCTGTTTTTT.

The CDR3: CASSIARQGYYEQYF. The CDR3 coding sequence is TGTGCCAGTAGTATAGCCCGACAGGGTTACTACGAGCAGTACTTC. The gene calls are TRBV19 and TRBJ2-7; TRBD1 aligns across 7 bases. The germline CDR1 and CDR2 sequences are LNHDA and SQIVND (reference sequence). This CDR3 contains 15 residues. J gave up 3 bases and V 1 base, and 6 bases lay outside the gene matches.

The chain employs TRBV19 and TRBJ1-1; D remains unclear. V lost 6 bases, J lost 0 bases, and 11 bases lay in between. This CDR3 is 14 amino acids long. Germline assignment: CDR1 LNHDA and CDR2 SQIVND (reference sequence). CDR3 sequence: CASRTGSLNTEAFF. In DNA form, the CDR3 reads TGTGCCAGTAGGACGGGAAGCTTGAACACTGAAGCTTTCTTT. The whole variable domain, filled in from reference TRBV19 and TRBJ1-1, reads DGGITQSPKYLFRKEGQNVTLSCEQNLNHDAMYWYRQDPGQGLRLIYYSQIVNDFQKGDIAEGYSVSREKKESFPLTVTSAQKNPTAFYLCASRTGSLNTEAFFGQGTRLTVV.